These T cell receptor beta chains were read from a single sample in a study of blood T cell repertoires in COVID-19. The method was immunoSEQ multiplex PCR; TCRdb's version includes in-frame clones alone and lacks a portion of them. The data hold 30,000 to 35,000 clones, with roughly 80% observed a single time. Sequencing was carried out using peripheral blood. Receptors were obtained from an elderly man with active or convalescent COVID-19. Each CDR3 is given with its conserved first and last residue. The D gene is left open where the match is weak. Part of the rows lack a size; the others show once, few, many or a class for expanded clones.

d_gene,abundance,v_gene,j_gene,CDR3aa,CDR3nt
NA,NA,TRBV21-1,TRBJ2-7,CASSKEEKVTSGDYEQYF,TGTGCCAGCAGCAAAGAAGAAAAAGTTACTTCAGGGGACTACGAGCAGTACTTC
NA,NA,TRBV4-1,TRBJ1-1,CASSQDIAGENTEAFF,TGCGCCAGCAGCCAAGATATAGCCGGGGAGAACACTGAAGCTTTCTTT
TRBD2,few,TRBV5-6,TRBJ2-1,CASSTLAGQYNEQFF,TGTGCCAGCAGCACGCTAGCGGGACAGTACAATGAGCAGTTCTTC
NA,few,TRBV19,TRBJ2-2,CASTPVTGELFF,TGTGCCAGTACCCCGGTGACCGGGGAGCTGTTTTTT
TRBD2,NA,TRBV5-6,TRBJ2-4,CASSLLAGGSGIQYF,TGTGCCAGCAGCTTACTAGCGGGAGGGTCCGGCATTCAGTACTTC
TRBD2,NA,TRBV5-4,TRBJ2-5,CASSLPDPSGKWFAETQYF,TGTGCCAGCAGCCTCCCTGATCCTAGCGGGAAGTGGTTTGCGGAGACCCAGTACTTC
TRBD1,NA,TRBV3-1/TRBV3-2,TRBJ1-3,CASSPQGSGNTIYF,TGTGCCAGCAGCCCACAGGGGTCCGGAAACACCATATATTTT
NA,NA,TRBV15,TRBJ2-7,CATSVGHPSYEQYF,TGTGCCACCAGCGTGGGACACCCATCCTACGAGCAGTACTTC
NA,NA,TRBV7-2,TRBJ2-3,CASSLSVRSGASTDTQYF,TGTGCCAGCAGCTTAAGTGTCCGTTCAGGGGCTAGCACAGATACGCAGTATTTT
NA,NA,TRBV30,TRBJ1-6,CAWSVRLWNSPLHF,TGTGCCTGGAGTGTACGACTTTGGAATTCACCCCTCCACTTT
NA,NA,TRBV11-3,TRBJ2-1,CASSTRGNNEQFF,TGTGCCAGCAGCACCCGGGGGAACAATGAGCAGTTCTTC
NA,NA,TRBV19,TRBJ1-3,CASSIDRTGGNTIYF,TGTGCCAGTAGTATAGATCGCACAGGAGGAAACACCATATATTTT
TRBD1,NA,TRBV28,TRBJ2-5,CASKGAIRETQYF,TGTGCCAGTAAGGGGGCGATAAGAGAGACCCAGTACTTC
TRBD2,NA,TRBV4-2,TRBJ2-7,CASSQGGTTYEQYF,TGTGCCAGCAGCCAAGGAGGGACTACCTACGAGCAGTACTTC
TRBD2,NA,TRBV5-1,TRBJ2-5,CASSRKVVTSGQETQYF,TGCGCCAGCAGCCGTAAAGTAGTGACTAGCGGTCAAGAGACCCAGTACTTC
TRBD2,NA,TRBV28,TRBJ2-7,CASSLPGLATYEQYF,TGTGCCAGCAGTTTACCGGGACTAGCGACTTACGAGCAGTACTTC
NA,NA,TRBV30,TRBJ2-2,CAWSVADRNTGELFF,TGTGCCTGGAGTGTTGCGGACAGAAACACCGGGGAGCTGTTTTTT
TRBD2,few,TRBV4-1,TRBJ2-1,CASSHGTSANNEQFF,TGCGCCAGCAGCCACGGGACTAGCGCTAACAATGAGCAGTTCTTC
TRBD1,NA,TRBV28,TRBJ1-5,CASRSYNLQGIGNQPQHF,TGTGCCAGCAGATCTTATAACCTACAGGGGATTGGCAATCAGCCCCAGCATTTT
TRBD1,medium-sized,TRBV4-3,TRBJ2-7,CASSQDTGVYEQYF,TGCGCCAGCAGCCAAGATACAGGGGTCTACGAGCAGTACTTC
TRBD1,NA,TRBV19,TRBJ1-6,CASSLQGAASPLHF,TGTGCCAGTAGCCTACAGGGGGCCGCTTCACCCCTCCACTTT
TRBD1,NA,TRBV4-1,TRBJ1-2,CASSQEGQGGGYTF,TGCGCCAGCAGCCAAGAGGGACAGGGAGGAGGCTACACCTTC
NA,NA,TRBV19,TRBJ2-5,CASSLTGDQETQYF,TGTGCCAGTAGTTTAACAGGCGACCAAGAGACCCAGTACTTC
TRBD2,NA,TRBV28,TRBJ2-7,CASSPILAGGPYEQYF,TGTGCCAGCAGCCCAATACTAGCGGGAGGGCCCTACGAGCAGTACTTC
TRBD1,NA,TRBV5-1,TRBJ2-1,CASSLSGGDYNEQFF,TGCGCCAGCAGCTTGTCAGGGGGCGACTACAATGAGCAGTTCTTC
TRBD1,few,TRBV19,TRBJ1-5,CASSIARQGDQPQHF,TGTGCCAGTAGTATAGCTCGACAGGGCGATCAGCCCCAGCATTTT
NA,NA,TRBV7-9,TRBJ1-3,CASSLAGMGRNTIYF,TGTGCCAGCAGCTTAGCCGGGATGGGTCGAAACACCATATATTTT
NA,few,TRBV12-3/TRBV12-4,TRBJ1-2,CASSLRQNYGYTF,TGTGCCAGCAGTTTGCGGCAGAACTATGGCTACACCTTC
TRBD1,NA,TRBV6-1,TRBJ2-1,CASSDLWTGGQVNEQFF,TGTGCCAGCAGTGACCTCTGGACAGGGGGCCAGGTCAATGAGCAGTTCTTC
TRBD1,NA,TRBV5-1,TRBJ1-2,CASSLWDSYGYTF,TGCGCCAGCAGCTTGTGGGACAGCTATGGCTACACCTTC
NA,NA,TRBV7-8,TRBJ1-3,CATSLQDPQGNTIYF,TGTGCCACCTCGTTACAGGACCCACAGGGAAACACCATATATTTT
TRBD1,NA,TRBV19,TRBJ1-4,CASSIGQGEDEKLFF,TGTGCCAGTAGTATTGGTCAGGGGGAGGATGAAAAACTGTTTTTT
NA,NA,TRBV19,TRBJ1-4,CASSPGVEQLELFF,TGTGCCAGTAGTCCAGGGGTGGAGCAACTCGAACTGTTTTTT
TRBD2,NA,TRBV9,TRBJ2-7,CASSLSGNSFEQYF,TGTGCCAGCAGCCTTAGCGGGAACAGTTTCGAGCAGTACTTC
NA,NA,TRBV2,TRBJ2-7,CASSVSGTDGSYEQYF,TGTGCCAGCAGTGTATCCGGGACTGACGGATCCTACGAGCAGTACTTC
NA,few,TRBV9,TRBJ2-1,CASSGGGGSDNEQFF,TGTGCCAGCAGCGGAGGGGGTGGATCTGACAATGAGCAGTTCTTC
NA,NA,TRBV30,TRBJ2-7,CAWSVQTAYEQYF,TGTGCCTGGAGTGTACAAACAGCCTACGAGCAGTACTTC
TRBD1,NA,TRBV13,TRBJ2-1,CASSLYIRQGYLNEQFF,TGTGCCAGCAGCTTATATATTCGACAGGGCTATCTCAATGAGCAGTTCTTC
NA,NA,TRBV11-2,TRBJ2-7,CASSLARDEQYF,TGTGCCAGCAGCTTAGCCCGGGACGAGCAGTACTTC
TRBD2,few,TRBV24-1,TRBJ2-7,CATESGSSYEQYF,TGTGCCACCGAGAGCGGGAGCTCCTACGAGCAGTACTTC
TRBD2,NA,TRBV4-2,TRBJ2-1,CASSQDRNGGAQFF,TGTGCCAGCAGCCAAGATAGAAACGGGGGGGCGCAGTTCTTC
NA,NA,TRBV2,TRBJ2-5,CASSDPLRAKETQYF,TGTGCCAGCAGTGATCCTTTGAGGGCAAAAGAGACCCAGTACTTC
TRBD1,once,TRBV12-5,TRBJ2-1,CASGIGTGGDEQFF,TGTGCTAGTGGTATCGGGACAGGGGGCGATGAGCAGTTCTTC